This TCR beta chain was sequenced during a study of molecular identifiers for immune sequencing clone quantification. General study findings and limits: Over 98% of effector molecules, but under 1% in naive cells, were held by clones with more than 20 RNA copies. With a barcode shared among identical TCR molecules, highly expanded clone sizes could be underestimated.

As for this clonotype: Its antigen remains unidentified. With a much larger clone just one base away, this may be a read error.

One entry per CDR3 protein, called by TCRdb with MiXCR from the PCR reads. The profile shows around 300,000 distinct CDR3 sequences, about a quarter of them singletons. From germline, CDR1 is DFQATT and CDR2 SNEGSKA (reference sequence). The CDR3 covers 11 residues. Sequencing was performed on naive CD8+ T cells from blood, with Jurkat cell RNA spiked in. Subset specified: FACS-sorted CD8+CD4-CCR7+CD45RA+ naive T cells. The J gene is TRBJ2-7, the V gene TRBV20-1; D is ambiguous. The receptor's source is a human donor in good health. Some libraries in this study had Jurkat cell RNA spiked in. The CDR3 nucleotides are TGCAGTGCTAGGGTTACCTACGAGCGGTACTTC. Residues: CSARVTYERYF.